The rows below give T cell receptor beta chains drawn from one sample of a study of blood T cell repertoires in COVID-19. Data came from immunoSEQ multiplex PCR; TCRdb stores just in-frame clones and leaves some out. Among hundreds of thousands of clones listed, roughly nine tenths were seen once. The source material was PBMCs or T cells enriched from blood (not recorded which). These receptors were taken from a woman in her twenties or thirties with acute COVID-19. Each CDR3 is given with its conserved first and last residue. A D gene is named only where the DNA matches it firmly. The size of a clone is reported for some rows only, either as once, few or many, or as a class for expanded clones.

TRBJ1-4 few TRBV7-6 . TGTGCCAGCAGCTTAAGAGGGATGAGGGAAAAACTGTTTTTT CASSLRGMREKLFF
TRBJ1-1 . TRBV19 . TGTGCCAGTAGTATAGTTGGAGACACTGAAGCTTTCTTT CASSIVGDTEAFF
TRBJ1-1 . TRBV19 . TGTGCCAGTAGTATTATGAACAGGAACACTGAAGCTTTCTTT CASSIMNRNTEAFF
TRBJ1-2 . TRBV3-1/TRBV3-2 TRBD1 TGTGCCAGCAATGAAGGACAGGCAGATGGCTACACCTTC CASNEGQADGYTF
TRBJ1-2 . TRBV7-2 . TGTGCCAGCAGCTTAGGGCAGTCATATGGCTACACCTTC CASSLGQSYGYTF
TRBJ1-6 . TRBV2 . TGTGCCAGCAGTGAAGAAGCAGGGGTGAGTTCACCCCTCCACTTT CASSEEAGVSSPLHF
TRBJ1-1 once TRBV9 . TGTGCCAGCAGTGCAGTCCCGGGCACTGAAGCTTTCTTT CASSAVPGTEAFF
TRBJ2-7 . TRBV9 TRBD2 TGTGCCAGCAGCGTAGAAGCTAGCGGGGGGACCTACGAGCAGTACTTC CASSVEASGGTYEQYF
TRBJ1-4 . TRBV27 . TGTGCCAGCAGCATCAATCCAACTAATGAAAAACTGTTTTTT CASSINPTNEKLFF
TRBJ2-5 . TRBV11-3 TRBD2 TGTGCCAGCAGCTTTCGGGGGGGGAACCAAGAGACCCAGTACTTC CASSFRGGNQETQYF
TRBJ1-2 . TRBV19 . TGTGCCAGTAGCACAGGGAACGGCTACACCTTC CASSTGNGYTF
TRBJ1-6 . TRBV5-6 . TGTGCCAGCAGAGGACAGACAAGGACACCCCTCCACTTT CASRGQTRTPLHF
TRBJ2-5 . TRBV2 . TGTGCCAGCAGTGTTACTAGTGTGGAGACCCAGTACTTC CASSVTSVETQYF
TRBJ1-2 . TRBV29-1 . TGCAGCGCGGTTCTAGCAGCCGCTAACTATGGCTACACCTTC CSAVLAAANYGYTF
TRBJ1-1 few TRBV4-3 . TGCGCCAGCAGCCACCTTGACAGGAATGGTGAAGCTTTCTTT CASSHLDRNGEAFF
TRBJ1-6 . TRBV13 TRBD1 TGTGCCAGCAGCCCCAGGGGGACAGCTAATTCACCCCTCCACTTT CASSPRGTANSPLHF
TRBJ1-4 few TRBV28 . TGTGCCAGCAGTCCACAGCTGCTTAATGAAAAACTGTTTTTT CASSPQLLNEKLFF
TRBJ1-4 . TRBV7-9 . TGTGCCAGCAGCTCCTCCTCGACAGTACTGTTTTTT CASSSSSTVLFF
TRBJ1-2 . TRBV4-1 . TGCGCCAGCAGCCAAGATACCCAGGCGGGTGGCTACACCTTC CASSQDTQAGGYTF
TRBJ2-7 . TRBV10-1 . TGCGCCAGCAGTGAGGCTGGAGGGGCCTACGAGCAGTACTTC CASSEAGGAYEQYF
TRBJ2-3 . TRBV6-5 . TGTGCCAGCAGTTTTCGGGGGGCCCCAGATACGCAGTATTTT CASSFRGAPDTQYF
TRBJ1-1 . TRBV25-1 . TGTGCCAGCAGTGAATTGAGGGAAATGAACACTGAAGCTTTCTTT CASSELREMNTEAFF
TRBJ2-7 . TRBV5-1 TRBD2 TGCGCCAGCAGTTCTTCTAGCGGGGGATACTACGAGCAGTACTTC CASSSSSGGYYEQYF
TRBJ1-2 . TRBV5-1 . TGCGCCAGCAGCTTGGGCCTAAGTAACTATGGCTACACCTTC CASSLGLSNYGYTF
TRBJ1-5 . TRBV5-6 . TGTGCCAGCAGCTTGAGGCGGTATAGCAATCAGCCCCAGCATTTT CASSLRRYSNQPQHF
TRBJ2-1 . TRBV29-1 . TGCAGCGTTTTCGGGGAAGGTAATGAGCAGTTCTTC CSVFGEGNEQFF
TRBJ1-2 . TRBV10-2 . TGCGCCAGCAGTGAGTCGACACCTAACTATGGCTACACCTTC CASSESTPNYGYTF
TRBJ1-3 . TRBV7-2 TRBD1 TGTGCCAGCAGCTTGAGTCAGGGGGCGGCCTCTGGAAACACCATATATTTT CASSLSQGAASGNTIYF
TRBJ2-7 once TRBV5-1 . TGCGCCAGCAGCTTGATGGCAGTCGCCGGGGAGCAGTACTTC CASSLMAVAGEQYF
TRBJ1-2 few TRBV11-2 TRBD1 TGTGCCAGCAGCTTAGATGGGACAGCCTATGGCTACACCTTC CASSLDGTAYGYTF
TRBJ1-2 . TRBV19 . TGTGCCAGTAGTATTTCTGCGGCAGGGAAAGCCTTTTCCTATGGCTACACCTTC CASSISAAGKAFSYGYTF
TRBJ1-6 . TRBV27 . TGTGCCAGCAGCTTCTCGCTCAGGGCCAGGGATTCACCCCTCCACTTT CASSFSLRARDSPLHF
TRBJ1-2 . TRBV5-6 . TGTGCCAGCAGCTTGGCCGACAGCAACTATGGCTACACCTTC CASSLADSNYGYTF
TRBJ1-5 . TRBV9 . TGTGCCAGCAGCGAGGGGGACATCCGCAATCAGCCCCAGCATTTT CASSEGDIRNQPQHF
TRBJ1-6 . TRBV9 . TGTGCCAGCAGCGTAGGTCAGGGAATCGGGCCCCTCCACTTT CASSVGQGIGPLHF
TRBJ1-3 . TRBV30 . TGTGCCTGGACCATAAACAGATCCGGAAACACCATATATTTT CAWTINRSGNTIYF
TRBJ1-4 . TRBV28 . TGTGCCAGCAGGGTAGGACAGACAAATGAAAAACTGTTTTTT CASRVGQTNEKLFF
TRBJ2-3 . TRBV6-4 TRBD2 TGTGCCAGCAGTGAGTGGTCTAGCGGTACCACAGATACGCAGTATTTT CASSEWSSGTTDTQYF
TRBJ1-5 . TRBV29-1 TRBD1 TGCAGCGTTCGACAGGGGGTCGGTCAGCCCCAGCATTTT CSVRQGVGQPQHF
TRBJ1-1 . TRBV6-2/TRBV6-3 . TGTGCCTGCAGCAGGCGGGGTAACACTGAAGCTTTCTTT CACSRRGNTEAFF
TRBJ1-3 . TRBV6-5 . TGTGCCAGCAGTTACTCGGGGGGGTCAGATGGAAACACCATATATTTT CASSYSGGSDGNTIYF
TRBJ1-3 . TRBV7-2 . TGTGCCAGCAGCTCTTTACAGTATTCTGGAAACACCATATATTTT CASSSLQYSGNTIYF
TRBJ2-1 . TRBV20-1 . TGCAGTGCTAGTTCGCCAGGGGCGTACAATGAGCAGTTCTTC CSASSPGAYNEQFF
TRBJ1-1 . TRBV4-3 . TGCGCCAGCAGCCAAGATCTGGCGACACAGGGGAACACTGAAGCTTTCTTT CASSQDLATQGNTEAFF
TRBJ1-5 . TRBV6-6 . TGTGCCAGCAGTTACTCGCTGGGGGCCGGCAATCAGCCCCAGCATTTT CASSYSLGAGNQPQHF
TRBJ1-1 . TRBV6-5 . TGTGCCAGCAGCACCCTTCAGACTGAAGCTTTCTTT CASSTLQTEAFF
TRBJ2-2 . TRBV5-4 . TGTGCCAGCAGCTTGGGGGGGGTGAACACCGGGGAGCTGTTTTTT CASSLGGVNTGELFF
TRBJ2-5 once TRBV5-1 . TGCGCCAGCAGCTCTAGTGTCTCAGAGACCCAGTACTTC CASSSSVSETQYF
TRBJ1-2 . TRBV5-6 . TGTGCCAGCATCCTGGGGGGTAGCTATGGCTACACCTTC CASILGGSYGYTF
TRBJ1-5 . TRBV4-1 . TGCGCCAGCAGCCAAGGAGAAGCATTCTATAGCAATCAGCCCCAGCATTTT CASSQGEAFYSNQPQHF
TRBJ2-1 once TRBV7-9 . TGTGCCAGCGTCCCGGGGAGGGAGACAGGGGCTTATCTTGTGTATGAGCAGTTCTTC CASVPGRETGAYLVYEQFF
TRBJ1-2 once TRBV5-8 TRBD1 TGTGCCAGCAGCTTGACCGGGACAGCTTTC CASSLTGTAF
TRBJ2-1 . TRBV4-1 . TGCGCCAGCAGCGCTAATGAGAATGAGCAGTTCTTC CASSANENEQFF
TRBJ2-1 . TRBV5-1 TRBD1 TGCGCCAGCAGCTTGGTTCCGGGACAGGGGGATGATGAGCAGTTCTTC CASSLVPGQGDDEQFF
TRBJ1-2 . TRBV19 . TGTGCCAGTAGCCCCCGGGGGGAGGAGAGTGGCTACACCTTC CASSPRGEESGYTF